This T cell receptor beta chain stems from a study of CD8 T cells in ankylosing spondylitis. Findings and caveats of the study: Characteristic, it appeared, of ankylosing spondylitis blood was a TCR beta motif of about eight highly homologous variants.

Each CDR3 protein gets one entry after TCRdb re-called the 5' RACE reads with MiXCR. Here the sample spans some 330,000 distinct CDR3 sequences, less than 10% being singletons. This clonotype was detected a few times. Its specificity is not known. This CDR3 contains 16 residues. V shed 3 bases and J shed 0 bases, with 9 bases lying between them. CDR1 is KGHSY and CDR2 is FQNENV in the germline V gene. The TCR comes from a male donor with ankylosing spondylitis. Sequenced sample: blood, either unsorted or a sorted T cell fraction (not recorded which). This rearrangement joins TRBV16 to TRBJ1-6; D ambiguous. In DNA form, the CDR3 reads TGTGCCAGCAGCCAGTTCGCTAGCTCCTATAATTCACCCCTCCACTTT. Its protein is CASSQFASSYNSPLHF.